This T cell receptor (beta chain) was recovered during a study of blood T cell repertoires in COVID-19 (TCRdb year 2020). Study-level background: Samples from collaborators originated in the United States, Italy and Spain and spanned both the acute and convalescent phases of COVID-19. Subjects who had been exposed to COVID-19, were actively infected with it, or had recovered from it provided the deeply sampled blood TCRbeta repertoires that made up the dataset. Where available, HLA class I and class II types were obtained from metadata supplied by the sample provider rather than from assay-based typing. The sample metadata nearly always contained a de-identified subject ID, COVID-19 status, age in years and sex. The samples were drawn from two sources: the first 160 participants of the ongoing ImmuneRACE study, and fewer than 1,500 subjects contributed by 6 global collaborators. The repertoires were released in a freely available public database intended as a resource for research on the immune response to SARS-CoV-2. The material from the prospective study consisted of cDNA or gDNA derived from T cells, B-cell-depleted T cells, or PBMCs.

As to this clone: Its antigen is still unknown. Nothing much larger sits one base from this clone, and base qualities are not available.

Participants in the prospective study were aged 18 to 89 years, lived in about two dozen United States geographic areas, and enrolled through a virtual design. In the prospective study, cohorts were assigned on the basis of participant-reported clinical history obtained from a screening survey and a study questionnaire. For ImmuneRACE Cohort 3, a participant was defined as recovered based on two consecutive negative NP/OP PCR tests, clearance by a healthcare professional, or resolution of symptoms. Each participant in the prospective study had whole blood, serum and a nasopharyngeal or oropharyngeal swab collected by mobile phlebotomists. Participants in the prospective study had the option to provide additional blood draws and questionnaires over an approximately 2-month period. Blood samples from the prospective study were shipped frozen or at room temperature prior to DNA extraction. What the authors observed across the whole study: The amount of clinical and demographic metadata varied by source and participant and was provided uncurated.

TCRbeta CDR3 regions were amplified from genomic DNA by means of the immunoSEQ Assay, a bias-controlled multiplex PCR. In the source study's methods: Within the assay, amplification of reference gene primers was used to estimate how many nucleated cells each sample contained. Sequence reads were collapsed and filtered to measure the absolute abundance of every unique TCRbeta CDR3 rearrangement. Productive Simpson clonality was computed per sample as the square root of Simpson's diversity index over productive rearrangements. TCRdb limited this immuneACCESS table to in-frame rearrangements with V and J called. A share of clones is missing; checked studies link under half to unresolved V genes, and the rest is unexplained. From that table come the V and J calls and clone size; the DNA was used to work out D and trimming. The sample records 450,000 to 600,000 clones, roughly 90% of which are singletons. In total, the top ten clones hold 0.7% of the sample.

Based on the germline V gene, the CDR1 and CDR2 sequences are SGHTA and FQGNSA. V is cut by 5 bases and J by 6 bases, and the space between the germline ends is 11 bases. The CDR3 goes from the cysteine to the phenylalanine over 13 residues. Only the CDR3 portion is preserved as DNA: 39 bases, with reading frame beginning at the first base. Sequencing was performed on PBMCs or T cells enriched from blood (not recorded which). This clonotype was obtained from a woman between 18 and 30 years old who had recovered from COVID-19. This sequence uses TRBV7-2 and TRBJ2-1; the D gene is perhaps TRBD1, from 6 matching bases. Here the CDR3 is given as CASSPGQSNEQFF. The DNA sequence reads TGTGCCAGCAGCCCCGGACAGTCCAATGAGCAGTTCTTC.